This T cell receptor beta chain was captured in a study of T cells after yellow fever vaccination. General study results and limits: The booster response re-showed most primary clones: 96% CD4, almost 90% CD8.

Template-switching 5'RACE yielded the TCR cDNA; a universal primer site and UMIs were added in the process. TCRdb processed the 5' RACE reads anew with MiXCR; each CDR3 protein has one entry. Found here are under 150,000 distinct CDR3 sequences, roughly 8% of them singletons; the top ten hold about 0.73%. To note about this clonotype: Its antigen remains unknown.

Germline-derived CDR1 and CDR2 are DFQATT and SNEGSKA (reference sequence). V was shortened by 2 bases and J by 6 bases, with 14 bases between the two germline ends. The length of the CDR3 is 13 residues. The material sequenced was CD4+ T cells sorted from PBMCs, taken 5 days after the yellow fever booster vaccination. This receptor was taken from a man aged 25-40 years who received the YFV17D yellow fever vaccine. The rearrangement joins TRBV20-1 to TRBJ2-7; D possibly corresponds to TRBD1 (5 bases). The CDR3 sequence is CSARKTGLLEQYF. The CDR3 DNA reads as TGCAGTGCTAGAAAAACAGGTCTGCTCGAGCAGTACTTC.